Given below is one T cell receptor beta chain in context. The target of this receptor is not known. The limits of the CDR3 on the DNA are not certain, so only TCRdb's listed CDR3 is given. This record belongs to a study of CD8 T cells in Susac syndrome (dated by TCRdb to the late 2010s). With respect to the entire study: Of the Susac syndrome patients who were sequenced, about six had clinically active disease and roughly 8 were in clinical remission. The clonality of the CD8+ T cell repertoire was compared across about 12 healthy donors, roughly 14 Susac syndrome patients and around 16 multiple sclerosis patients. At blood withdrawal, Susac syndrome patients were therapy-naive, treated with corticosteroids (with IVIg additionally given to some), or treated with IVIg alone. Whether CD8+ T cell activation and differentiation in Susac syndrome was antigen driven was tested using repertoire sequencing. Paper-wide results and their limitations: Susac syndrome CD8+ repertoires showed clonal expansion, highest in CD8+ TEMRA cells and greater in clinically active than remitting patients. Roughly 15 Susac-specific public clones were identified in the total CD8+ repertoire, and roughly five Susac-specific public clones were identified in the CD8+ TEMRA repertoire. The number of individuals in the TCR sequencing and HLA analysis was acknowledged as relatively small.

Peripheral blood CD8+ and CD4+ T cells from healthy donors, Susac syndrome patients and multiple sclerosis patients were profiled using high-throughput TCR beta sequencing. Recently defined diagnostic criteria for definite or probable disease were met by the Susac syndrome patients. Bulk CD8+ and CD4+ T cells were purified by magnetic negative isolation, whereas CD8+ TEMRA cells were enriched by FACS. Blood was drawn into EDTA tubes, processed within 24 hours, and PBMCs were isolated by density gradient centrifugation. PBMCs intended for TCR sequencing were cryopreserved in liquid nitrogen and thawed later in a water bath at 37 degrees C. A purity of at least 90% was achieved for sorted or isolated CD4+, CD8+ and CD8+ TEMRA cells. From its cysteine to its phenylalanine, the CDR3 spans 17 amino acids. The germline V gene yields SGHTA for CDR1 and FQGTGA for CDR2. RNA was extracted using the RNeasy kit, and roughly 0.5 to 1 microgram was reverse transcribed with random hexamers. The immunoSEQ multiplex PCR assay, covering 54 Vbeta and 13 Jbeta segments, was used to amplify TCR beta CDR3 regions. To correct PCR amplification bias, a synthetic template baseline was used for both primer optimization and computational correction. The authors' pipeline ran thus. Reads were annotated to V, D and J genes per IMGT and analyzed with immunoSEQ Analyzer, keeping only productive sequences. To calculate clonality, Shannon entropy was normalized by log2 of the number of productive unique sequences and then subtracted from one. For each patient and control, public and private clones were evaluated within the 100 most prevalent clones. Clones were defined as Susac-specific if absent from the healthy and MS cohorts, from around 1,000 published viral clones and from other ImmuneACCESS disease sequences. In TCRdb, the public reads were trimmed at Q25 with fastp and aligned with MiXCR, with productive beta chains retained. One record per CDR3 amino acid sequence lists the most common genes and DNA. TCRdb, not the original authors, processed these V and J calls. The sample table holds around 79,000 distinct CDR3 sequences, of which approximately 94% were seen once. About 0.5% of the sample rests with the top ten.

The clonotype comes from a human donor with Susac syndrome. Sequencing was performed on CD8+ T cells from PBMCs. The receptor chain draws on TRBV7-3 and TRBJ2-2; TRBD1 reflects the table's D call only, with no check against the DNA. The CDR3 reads CASSLVGRGYPPGSCFF.